This T cell receptor (beta chain) was identified during a study of cytomegalovirus exposure and HLA in healthy donors. Study-level results: Under in vitro conditions, three CMV-associated chains were confirmed as specific for CMV antigens. It was shown in a later analysis that HLA-associated TCR beta chains were more clonally expanded than other, equally common chains.

The PCR made use of 60 Vbeta and 13 Jbeta primers. Libraries were prepared by immunoSEQ multiplex PCR; TCRdb keeps only in-frame clonotypes and omits some of them. The data show roughly 290,000 clones, roughly 90% seen once. On this clone: The antigen is unknown.

The clonotype comes from a young woman in good health and CMV-seronegative. The material sequenced was PBMCs.

The CDR3 loop reads CASSVETSGDEQYF. The CDR3 DNA reads as TGTGCCAGCAGCGTAGAAACTAGCGGGGACGAGCAGTACTTC. This chain links TRBV9 with TRBJ2-7, with 10 bases matching TRBD2. The CDR3 totals 14 residues. With V trimmed by 0 bases and J by 5 bases, 2 bases remained unmatched. Germline V lookup: CDR1 SGDLS, CDR2 YYNGEE.